This T cell receptor (beta chain) was obtained from a study of T cells in Graves' hyperthyroidism and ophthalmopathy. Whole-study context: Prior to any treatment, at the point of initial diagnosis, peripheral blood was collected. Study conclusions and caveats: A 13 V-J model separated ophthalmopathy from stable hyperthyroidism.

This clonotype was recorded at least ten times. The target antigen is unknown. Per the germline V gene, CDR1 is SNHLY and CDR2 is FYNNEI. CDR3 length: 17 amino acids. The V and J ends lost 0 bases and 8 bases, in that order; junction bases with no gene match: 10. Isolation of PBMCs was performed on around 9.4 ml fresh peripheral blood. RNA transcripts served as the template for amplifying TCR beta CDR3 regions. Carried out on the TCR CDR3, a first-round RT-PCR used the HTBI primer set. TCRdb ran MiXCR on the multiplex PCR reads and lists one entry per CDR3 protein. Altogether 300,000 to 500,000 distinct CDR3 sequences are present, roughly an eighth being singletons, with the ten largest covering approximately 29%.

J is TRBJ2-1 and V is TRBV2; 10 bases are shared with TRBD2. Sequenced input: blood. The TCR comes from a man in his fifties with Graves' ophthalmopathy. As DNA, the CDR3 is TGTGCCAGCAGTGAAGCGATTTTGGCTAGCGGGAGTTATGAGCAGTTCTTC. This sequence encodes CASSEAILASGSYEQFF.